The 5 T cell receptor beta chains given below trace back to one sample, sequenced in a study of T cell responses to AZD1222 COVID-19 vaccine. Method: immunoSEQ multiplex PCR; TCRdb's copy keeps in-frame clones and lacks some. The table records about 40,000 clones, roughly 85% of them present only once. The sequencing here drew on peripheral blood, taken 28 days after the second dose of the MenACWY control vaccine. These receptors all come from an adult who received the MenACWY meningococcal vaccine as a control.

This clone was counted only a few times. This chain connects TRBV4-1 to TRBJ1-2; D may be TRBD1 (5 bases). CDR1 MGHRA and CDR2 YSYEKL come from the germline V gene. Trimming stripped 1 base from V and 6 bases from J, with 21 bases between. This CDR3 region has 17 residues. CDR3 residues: CASSQAPRTDRGHGYTF. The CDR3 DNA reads TGCGCCAGCAGCCAAGCCCCCCGGACCGACCGGGGCCATGGCTACACCTTC.

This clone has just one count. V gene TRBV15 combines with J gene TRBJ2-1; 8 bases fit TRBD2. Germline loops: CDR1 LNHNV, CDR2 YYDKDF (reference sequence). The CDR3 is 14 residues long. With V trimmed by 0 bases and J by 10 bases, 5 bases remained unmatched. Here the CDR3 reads CATSRDNGRVEQFF. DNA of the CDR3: TGTGCCACCAGCAGAGACAACGGGAGGGTCGAGCAGTTCTTC.

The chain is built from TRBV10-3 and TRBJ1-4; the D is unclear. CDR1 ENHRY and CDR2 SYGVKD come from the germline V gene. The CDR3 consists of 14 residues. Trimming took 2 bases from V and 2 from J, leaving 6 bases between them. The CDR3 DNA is TGTGCCATCAGTGAGGGGAGGACTAATGAAAAACTGTTTTTT. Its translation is CAISEGRTNEKLFF.

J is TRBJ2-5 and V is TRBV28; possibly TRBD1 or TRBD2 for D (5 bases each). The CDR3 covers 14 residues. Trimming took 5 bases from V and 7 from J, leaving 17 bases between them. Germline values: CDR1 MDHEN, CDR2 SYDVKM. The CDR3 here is CASSGRTGPRTQYF. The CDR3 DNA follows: TGTGCCAGCAGTGGGCGGACGGGACCAAGGACCCAGTACTTC.

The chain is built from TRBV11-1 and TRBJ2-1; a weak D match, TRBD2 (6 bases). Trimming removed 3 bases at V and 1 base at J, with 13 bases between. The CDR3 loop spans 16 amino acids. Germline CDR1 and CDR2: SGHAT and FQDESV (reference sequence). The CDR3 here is CASSFLGGGSYNEQFF. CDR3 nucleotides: TGTGCCAGCAGCTTCCTCGGGGGAGGATCCTACAATGAGCAGTTCTTC.